This T cell receptor beta chain was obtained from a study of T cells in Graves' hyperthyroidism and ophthalmopathy. Study-wide findings and caveats: Model predictions of ophthalmopathy came a median approximately seven months before onset.

What was amplified from RNA transcripts were TCR beta CDR3 regions. First-round RT-PCR with HTBI primers amplified the TCR CDR3 region. In TCRdb, the multiplex PCR reads were re-called with MiXCR into one record per CDR3 protein. Here the sample spans roughly 420,000 distinct CDR3 sequences, about a sixth being singletons. In patients aged 18 to 65, hyperthyroidism was newly diagnosed, with duration under 2 months. Patients were excluded because of uncontrolled infection, other autoimmune disease, pregnancy or lactation. PBMCs were sourced from less than 13 ml fresh peripheral blood. At least ten counts were recorded for this clonotype. Its cognate antigen is unknown. J was trimmed by 3 bases and V by 6 bases; bases with no gene match: 7. The CDR3 length is 15 residues.

The source of this sequence is a woman between 18 and 30 years old with Graves' hyperthyroidism. This chain joins TRBV12-3 or TRBV12-4 and TRBJ2-3; TRBD2 aligns across 9 bases. Sequencing input: blood. Here the CDR3 reads CASSPLAGGTDTQYF. The CDR3 DNA follows: TGTGCCAGCAGCCCACTAGCGGGCGGAACAGATACGCAGTATTTT.